These T cell receptor beta chains were read from a single sample in a study of T-cell memory formation after mild COVID-19. TCRdb called the 5' RACE reads again in MiXCR, with one record for every CDR3 protein. The table includes about 180,000 distinct CDR3 sequences, about a fifth detected once. The material sequenced was PBMCs or a T cell subset sorted from them (not recorded which). These receptors originate from a man between 18 and 29 years old who had mild COVID-19 (a few samples of this study predate the infection). Cell type and time point are not known. The CDR3 runs from the conserved cysteine through the conserved F or W. Fields, in order: CDR3 protein, CDR3 DNA, V gene, clone size, D gene, J gene. D genes are given only for firm matches. Expanded clones get a size class; other rows say once, few or many, or leave the size out.

CASSLPTGSLIF,TGTGCCAGCAGCTTACCGACAGGGTCTCTGATCTTT,TRBV7-2,many,TRBD1,TRBJ1-1
CASSQDFASSLFF,TGCGCCAGCAGCCAAGATTTTGCGAGTTCCCTGTTTTTT,TRBV4-3,many,-,TRBJ2-2
CASSLLGASSNTEAFF,TGCGCCAGCAGCTTGTTGGGGGCCAGTTCGAACACTGAAGCTTTCTTT,TRBV5-1,few,-,TRBJ1-1
CASSLAGQQETQYF,TGCGCCAGCAGCTTGGCAGGGCAACAAGAGACCCAGTACTTC,TRBV5-1,few,-,TRBJ2-5
CATSDSLAGSYNEQFF,TGTGCCACCAGTGATTCCCTAGCGGGGTCTTACAATGAGCAGTTCTTC,TRBV24-1,few,TRBD2,TRBJ2-1
CAWSPSYFEPQHF,TGTGCCTGGAGTCCTTCGTACTTTGAGCCCCAGCATTTT,TRBV30,-,-,TRBJ1-5
CASSLGQGISPLHF,TGTGCCAGCAGTTTAGGACAGGGGATTTCACCCCTCCACTTT,TRBV12-3/TRBV12-4,few,TRBD1,TRBJ1-6
CSAEATGRSNQPQHF,TGCAGTGCGGAGGCGACAGGGAGGAGCAATCAGCCCCAGCATTTT,TRBV20-1,-,TRBD1,TRBJ1-5
CASSVRYSTDTQYF,TGTGCCAGCAGCGTACGCTATAGCACAGATACGCAGTATTTT,TRBV9,-,-,TRBJ2-3
CASREDRPGGETQYF,TGTGCCAGCAGGGAGGACAGACCTGGGGGGGAGACCCAGTACTTC,TRBV28,-,-,TRBJ2-5
CASKDPPRRINTGELFF,TGTGCCAGCAAGGACCCCCCGCGGCGAATCAACACCGGGGAGCTGTTTTTT,TRBV6-2/TRBV6-3,few,-,TRBJ2-2
CAISSNYGYTF,TGTGCCATCAGTTCCAACTATGGCTACACCTTC,TRBV10-3,-,-,TRBJ1-2
CASSQDRAREGETQYF,TGTGCCAGCAGCCAAGATCGGGCCAGGGAGGGAGAGACCCAGTACTTC,TRBV4-2,once,TRBD2,TRBJ2-5
CASSQDADPRVTIYF,TGTGCCAGCAGCCAAGATGCGGACCCTAGAGTCACCATATATTTT,TRBV3-1,few,-,TRBJ1-3
CASSLRGGAQETQYF,TGTGCCAGCAGTCTCCGTGGAGGGGCCCAAGAGACCCAGTACTTC,TRBV6-5,-,-,TRBJ2-5
CSVLTSGAYTGELFF,TGCAGCGTTCTTACTAGCGGGGCCTACACCGGGGAGCTGTTTTTT,TRBV29-1,-,TRBD2,TRBJ2-2
CASSSTSGDQETQYF,TGTGCCAGCAGTTCGACTAGCGGGGACCAAGAGACCCAGTACTTC,TRBV6-6,-,TRBD2,TRBJ2-5
CASSLGGGSANTGELFF,TGTGCCAGCAGCTTAGGGGGCGGTTCAGCGAACACCGGGGAGCTGTTTTTT,TRBV7-7,many,-,TRBJ2-2
CASSSALGPNQPQHF,TGTGCCAGCAGTTCGGCTCTGGGGCCCAATCAGCCCCAGCATTTT,TRBV27,once,-,TRBJ1-5
CASSPSSGGAGYEQFF,TGTGCCAGCAGCCCATCTAGCGGGGGGGCCGGCTATGAGCAGTTCTTC,TRBV7-2,few,TRBD2,TRBJ2-1
CASSYVADTQYF,TGTGCCAGCAGTTACGTGGCAGATACGCAGTATTTT,TRBV6-2/TRBV6-3,-,-,TRBJ2-3
CASSARDGGETQYF,TGCGCCAGCAGCGCCCGGGACGGTGGGGAGACCCAGTACTTC,TRBV5-1,-,-,TRBJ2-5
CASSQGTGNYEQYF,TGTGCCAGCAGCCAAGGGACAGGGAACTACGAGCAGTACTTC,TRBV3-1,few,TRBD1,TRBJ2-7
CASAVRGSPLHF,TGTGCCAGCGCGGTTAGGGGTTCACCCCTCCACTTT,TRBV28,few,-,TRBJ1-6
CSARDVLAGDEQYF,TGCAGTGCTAGAGATGTTCTAGCGGGGGACGAGCAGTACTTC,TRBV20-1,-,TRBD2,TRBJ2-7
CASSLAGVGANVLTF,TGCGCCAGCAGCTTGGCAGGGGTCGGGGCCAACGTCCTGACTTTC,TRBV5-1,-,-,TRBJ2-6
CASSLVGAATYNEQFF,TGTGCCAGCAGCTTAGTAGGGGCAGCTACCTACAATGAGCAGTTCTTC,TRBV7-2,many,-,TRBJ2-1
CASSLGAARTDTQYF,TGCGCCAGCAGCTTAGGAGCGGCTCGCACAGATACGCAGTATTTT,TRBV5-1,few,-,TRBJ2-3
CATSGGFWNEQFF,TGTGCCACCAGTGGAGGGTTTTGGAATGAGCAGTTCTTC,TRBV24-1,few,-,TRBJ2-1
CASSPLRGEAFF,TGTGCCAGTAGTCCCCTTAGGGGCGAAGCTTTCTTT,TRBV19,-,-,TRBJ1-1
CASSSPGTGGISVYF,TGTGCCAGCAGCTCCCCCGGGACAGGGGGAATTAGTGTGTATTTT,TRBV5-5,-,TRBD1,TRBJ2-3
CASSLESGNYGYTF,TGCGCCAGCAGCTTGGAGTCAGGAAACTATGGCTACACCTTC,TRBV5-1,-,-,TRBJ1-2
CASSRTSGGHYEQFF,TGTGCCAGCAGCCGAACTAGCGGGGGGCATTATGAGCAGTTCTTC,TRBV7-2,few,TRBD2,TRBJ2-1
CASSPSPTTGTGELFF,TGTGCCAGCAGCCCTTCCCCCACAACAGGGACCGGGGAGCTGTTTTTT,TRBV7-3,-,-,TRBJ2-2
CASSLNGQGKITF,TGTGCCAGCAGCTTAAACGGACAGGGGAAGATCACCTTC,TRBV11-3,-,TRBD1,TRBJ1-2
CASSRSQLGNELFF,TGTGCCAGCAGCCGATCTCAACTGGGGAACGAACTGTTTTTT,TRBV7-8,few,-,TRBJ1-4
CASSLDSPGQGGRYGYTF,TGTGCCAGCAGCTTAGATTCCCCGGGACAGGGGGGGCGGTATGGCTACACCTTC,TRBV11-3,-,TRBD1,TRBJ1-2
CASSLDSGENTEAFF,TGTGCCAGCAGCTTGGATTCGGGGGAGAACACTGAAGCTTTCTTT,TRBV5-4,-,-,TRBJ1-1
CASSAPAGGDNEQFF,TGTGCCAGCAGTGCTCCCGCGGGGGGGGACAATGAGCAGTTCTTC,TRBV28,-,TRBD2,TRBJ2-1
CASRKGTDTQYF,TGTGCCAGCAGGAAAGGCACAGATACGCAGTATTTT,TRBV6-2/TRBV6-3,many,-,TRBJ2-3
CASSLADDTEAFF,TGCGCCAGCAGCTTGGCCGACGACACTGAAGCTTTCTTT,TRBV5-1,few,-,TRBJ1-1